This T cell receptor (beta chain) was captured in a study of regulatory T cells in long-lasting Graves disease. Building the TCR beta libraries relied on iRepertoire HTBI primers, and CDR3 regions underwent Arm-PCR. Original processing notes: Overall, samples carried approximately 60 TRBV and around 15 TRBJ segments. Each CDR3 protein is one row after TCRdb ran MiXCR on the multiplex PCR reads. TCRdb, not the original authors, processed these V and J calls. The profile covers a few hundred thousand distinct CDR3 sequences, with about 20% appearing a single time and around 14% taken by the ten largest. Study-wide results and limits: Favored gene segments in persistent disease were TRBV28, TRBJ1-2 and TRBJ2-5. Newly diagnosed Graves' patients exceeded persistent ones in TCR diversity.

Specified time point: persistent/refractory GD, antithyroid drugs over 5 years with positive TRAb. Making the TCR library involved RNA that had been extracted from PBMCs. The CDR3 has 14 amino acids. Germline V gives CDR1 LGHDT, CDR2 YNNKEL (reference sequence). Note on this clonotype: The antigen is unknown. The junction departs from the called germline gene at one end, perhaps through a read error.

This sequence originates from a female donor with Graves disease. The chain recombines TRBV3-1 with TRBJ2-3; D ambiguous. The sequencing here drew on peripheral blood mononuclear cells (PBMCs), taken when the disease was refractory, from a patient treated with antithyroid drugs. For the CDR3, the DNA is TGTGCCAGCAGCCAAGAATCCGACAAGCGTTTCTCAGATTTT. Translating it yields CASSQESDKRFSDF.